The rows below give T cell receptor beta chains drawn from one sample of a study of memory CD4+ T cells and cytomegalovirus serostatus. Assay used: immunoSEQ multiplex PCR; TCRdb lists only in-frame clones, some missing. The table records about 53,000 clones, roughly three quarters of them present only once. Input material: memory CD4+ T cells from blood. These receptors all stem from an adult in good health and CMV-seronegative. Both conserved end residues are part of each CDR3. D genes are given only for firm matches. The size field is filled for only some rows; it gives once, few, many or a size class.

clone_size: NA
d_call: NA
j_call: TRBJ2-5
v_call: TRBV29-1
cdr3_aa: CSILGQRETQYF
cdr3_nt: TGCAGCATCCTGGGGCAGCGGGAGACCCAGTACTTC

clone_size: NA
d_call: TRBD2
j_call: TRBJ2-1
v_call: TRBV19
cdr3_aa: CASTGTSGSYSYNEQFF
cdr3_nt: TGTGCCAGTACTGGGACTAGCGGGTCCTACTCCTACAATGAGCAGTTCTTC

clone_size: NA
d_call: NA
j_call: TRBJ1-2
v_call: TRBV25-1
cdr3_aa: CASSGGTRNYGYTF
cdr3_nt: TGTGCCAGCAGTGGGGGAACGCGAAACTATGGCTACACCTTC

clone_size: NA
d_call: TRBD2
j_call: TRBJ2-1
v_call: TRBV5-1
cdr3_aa: CASSPPASGYNEQFF
cdr3_nt: TGCGCCAGCAGCCCGCCGGCTAGCGGATACAATGAGCAGTTCTTC

clone_size: NA
d_call: TRBD1
j_call: TRBJ2-7
v_call: TRBV5-4
cdr3_aa: CASGRTGGNYEQYF
cdr3_nt: TGTGCCAGCGGTAGGACAGGGGGCAACTACGAGCAGTACTTC

clone_size: NA
d_call: TRBD1
j_call: TRBJ1-1
v_call: TRBV18
cdr3_aa: CASSPGTGGPNTEAFF
cdr3_nt: TGTGCCAGCTCACCCGGGACAGGGGGCCCTAACACTGAAGCTTTCTTT

clone_size: NA
d_call: TRBD1
j_call: TRBJ1-1
v_call: TRBV10-1
cdr3_aa: CAGPGGPTEAFF
cdr3_nt: TGCGCCGGACCAGGGGGTCCCACTGAAGCTTTCTTT

clone_size: NA
d_call: NA
j_call: TRBJ2-3
v_call: TRBV7-8
cdr3_aa: CASWTVRTDTQYF
cdr3_nt: TGTGCCAGCTGGACAGTCCGCACAGATACGCAGTATTTT

clone_size: once
d_call: TRBD2
j_call: TRBJ2-7
v_call: TRBV28
cdr3_aa: CASSNLWEGEQYF
cdr3_nt: TGTGCCAGCAGTAACCTTTGGGAGGGCGAGCAGTACTTC

clone_size: NA
d_call: TRBD1
j_call: TRBJ2-1
v_call: TRBV27
cdr3_aa: CASSDLQGPSYNEQFF
cdr3_nt: TGTGCCAGCAGTGATTTACAGGGGCCCTCCTACAATGAGCAGTTCTTC

clone_size: NA
d_call: TRBD1
j_call: TRBJ2-5
v_call: TRBV30
cdr3_aa: CAWSAGQGETQYF
cdr3_nt: TGTGCCTGGAGTGCCGGACAGGGAGAGACCCAGTACTTC

clone_size: NA
d_call: NA
j_call: TRBJ2-7
v_call: TRBV5-1
cdr3_aa: CASSLGMADSSYEQYF
cdr3_nt: TGCGCCAGCAGCTTGGGGATGGCAGATAGCTCCTACGAGCAGTACTTC

clone_size: NA
d_call: NA
j_call: TRBJ1-2
v_call: TRBV5-1
cdr3_aa: CASSFNPGEGSEYGYTF
cdr3_nt: TGCGCCAGCAGCTTTAACCCCGGGGAGGGGTCTGAGTATGGCTACACCTTC

clone_size: NA
d_call: NA
j_call: TRBJ2-7
v_call: TRBV18
cdr3_aa: CASSPNGGEQYF
cdr3_nt: TGTGCCAGCTCACCTAACGGTGGCGAGCAGTACTTC

clone_size: NA
d_call: TRBD2
j_call: TRBJ2-7
v_call: TRBV27
cdr3_aa: CASSSVLRGAGDEQYF
cdr3_nt: TGTGCCAGCAGTTCCGTGCTGCGGGGGGCTGGGGACGAGCAGTACTTC

clone_size: NA
d_call: NA
j_call: TRBJ1-5
v_call: TRBV7-9
cdr3_aa: CASSLHTDQPQHF
cdr3_nt: TGTGCCAGCAGCTTACATACAGATCAGCCCCAGCATTTT

clone_size: NA
d_call: NA
j_call: TRBJ1-1
v_call: TRBV30
cdr3_aa: CAWGGTGRTEAFF
cdr3_nt: TGTGCCTGGGGGGGTACAGGGAGGACTGAAGCTTTCTTT

clone_size: NA
d_call: NA
j_call: TRBJ2-3
v_call: TRBV15
cdr3_aa: CATSRSSERTDTQYF
cdr3_nt: TGTGCCACCAGCAGAAGCTCAGAACGCACAGATACGCAGTATTTT

clone_size: once
d_call: NA
j_call: TRBJ1-4
v_call: TRBV19
cdr3_aa: CASRTQGVTNEKLFF
cdr3_nt: TGTGCCAGTAGAACACAGGGCGTCACTAATGAAAAACTGTTTTTT

clone_size: few
d_call: TRBD1
j_call: TRBJ1-2
v_call: TRBV4-1
cdr3_aa: CASSHLLGRGRSNYGYTF
cdr3_nt: TGCGCCAGCAGCCACCTTTTGGGCAGGGGGCGTTCAAACTATGGCTACACCTTC

clone_size: medium-sized
d_call: TRBD1
j_call: TRBJ1-2
v_call: TRBV7-2
cdr3_aa: CASSLGSGQIYGYTF
cdr3_nt: TGTGCCAGCAGCTTAGGATCGGGACAGATCTATGGCTACACCTTC

clone_size: NA
d_call: TRBD2
j_call: TRBJ2-1
v_call: TRBV11-3
cdr3_aa: CASSLGGRAFDEQFF
cdr3_nt: TGTGCCAGCAGCTTAGGCGGGAGGGCCTTCGATGAGCAGTTCTTC

clone_size: NA
d_call: NA
j_call: TRBJ2-3
v_call: TRBV14
cdr3_aa: CASSLGVADTQYF
cdr3_nt: TGTGCCAGCAGCTTAGGGGTCGCCGATACGCAGTATTTT

clone_size: once
d_call: NA
j_call: TRBJ2-1
v_call: TRBV6-1
cdr3_aa: CASSDSGNTLDEQFF
cdr3_nt: TGTGCCAGCAGTGACTCAGGGAATACCCTCGATGAGCAGTTCTTC

clone_size: NA
d_call: NA
j_call: TRBJ2-1
v_call: TRBV6-6
cdr3_aa: CATSRSNEQFF
cdr3_nt: TGTGCCACCTCCCGAAGCAATGAGCAGTTCTTC

clone_size: NA
d_call: TRBD1
j_call: TRBJ2-5
v_call: TRBV7-2
cdr3_aa: CASSPTGGVETQYF
cdr3_nt: TGTGCCAGCAGTCCGACAGGGGGTGTGGAGACCCAGTACTTC

clone_size: NA
d_call: NA
j_call: TRBJ2-7
v_call: TRBV2
cdr3_aa: CASYSAGLGQFFREQYF
cdr3_nt: TGTGCCAGCTATTCAGCGGGGCTGGGACAGTTCTTTCGAGAGCAGTACTTC

clone_size: once
d_call: NA
j_call: TRBJ2-2
v_call: TRBV7-3
cdr3_aa: CASSFFGGVGELFF
cdr3_nt: TGTGCCAGCAGCTTTTTTGGGGGCGTCGGGGAGCTGTTTTTT

clone_size: NA
d_call: NA
j_call: TRBJ1-5
v_call: TRBV6-5
cdr3_aa: CASSLQQGQPQHF
cdr3_nt: TGTGCCAGCAGCCTACAACAGGGTCAGCCCCAGCATTTT

clone_size: NA
d_call: NA
j_call: TRBJ2-3
v_call: TRBV7-9
cdr3_aa: CASSRTGATDTQYF
cdr3_nt: TGTGCCAGCAGCCGAACGGGGGCCACAGATACGCAGTATTTT

clone_size: NA
d_call: NA
j_call: TRBJ2-2
v_call: TRBV11-2
cdr3_aa: CASSYVLVSGELFF
cdr3_nt: TGTGCCAGCAGCTATGTACTAGTCTCCGGGGAGCTGTTTTTT